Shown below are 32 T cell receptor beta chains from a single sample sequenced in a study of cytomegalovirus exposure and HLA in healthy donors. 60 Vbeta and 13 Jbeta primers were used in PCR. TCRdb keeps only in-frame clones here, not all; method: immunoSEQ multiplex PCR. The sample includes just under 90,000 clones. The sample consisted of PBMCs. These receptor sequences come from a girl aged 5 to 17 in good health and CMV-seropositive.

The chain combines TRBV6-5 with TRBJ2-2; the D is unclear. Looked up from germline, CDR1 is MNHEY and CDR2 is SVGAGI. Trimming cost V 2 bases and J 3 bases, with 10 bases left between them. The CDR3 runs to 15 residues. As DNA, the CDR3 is TGTGCCAGCAGTTACCTCGGGTCAGACACCGGGGAGCTGTTTTTT. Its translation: CASSYLGSDTGELFF.

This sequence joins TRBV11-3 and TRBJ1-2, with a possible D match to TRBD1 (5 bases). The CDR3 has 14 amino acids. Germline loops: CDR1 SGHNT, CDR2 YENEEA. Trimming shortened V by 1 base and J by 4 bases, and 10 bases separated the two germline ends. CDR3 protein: CASSLGQSGYGYTF. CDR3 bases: TGTGCCAGCAGCTTAGGACAGTCGGGCTATGGCTACACCTTC. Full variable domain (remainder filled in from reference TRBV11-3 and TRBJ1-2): EAGVVQSPRYKIIEKKQPVAFWCNPISGHNTLYWYLQNLGQGPELLIRYENEEAVDDSQLPKDRFSAERLKGVDSTLKIQPAELGDSAVYLCASSLGQSGYGYTFGSGTRLTVV.

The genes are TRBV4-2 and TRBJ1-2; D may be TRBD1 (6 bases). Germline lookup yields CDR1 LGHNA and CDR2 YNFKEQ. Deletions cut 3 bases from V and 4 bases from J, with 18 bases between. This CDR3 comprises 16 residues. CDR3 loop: CASSHKLTGIVYGYTF. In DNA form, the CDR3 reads TGTGCCAGCAGCCACAAACTTACAGGGATAGTCTATGGCTACACCTTC.

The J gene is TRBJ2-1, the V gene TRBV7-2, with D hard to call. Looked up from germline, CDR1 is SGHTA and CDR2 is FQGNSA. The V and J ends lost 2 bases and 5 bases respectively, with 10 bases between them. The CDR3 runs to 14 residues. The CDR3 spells CASSLFHYHNEQFF. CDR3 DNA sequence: TGTGCCAGCAGCTTATTCCACTACCACAATGAGCAGTTCTTC.

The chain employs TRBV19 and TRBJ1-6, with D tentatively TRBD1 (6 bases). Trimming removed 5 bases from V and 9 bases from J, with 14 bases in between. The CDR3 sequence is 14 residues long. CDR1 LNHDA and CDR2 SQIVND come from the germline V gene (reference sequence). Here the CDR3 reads CASSGLQGPSPLHF. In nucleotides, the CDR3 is TGTGCCAGTAGTGGTCTCCAGGGGCCTTCACCCCTCCACTTT.

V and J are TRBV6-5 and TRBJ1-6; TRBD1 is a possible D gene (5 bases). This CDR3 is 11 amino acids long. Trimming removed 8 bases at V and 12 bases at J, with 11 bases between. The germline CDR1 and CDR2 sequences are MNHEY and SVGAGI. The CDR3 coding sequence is TGTGCCAGCTTCCAGGGCGTACCCCTCCACTTT. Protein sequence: CASFQGVPLHF.

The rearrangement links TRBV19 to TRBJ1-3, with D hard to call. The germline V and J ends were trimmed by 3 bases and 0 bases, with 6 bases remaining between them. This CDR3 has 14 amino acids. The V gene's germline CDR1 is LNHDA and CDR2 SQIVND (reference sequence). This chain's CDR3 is CASSIPNSGNTIYF. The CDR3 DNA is TGTGCCAGTAGTATTCCAAACTCTGGAAACACCATATATTTT.

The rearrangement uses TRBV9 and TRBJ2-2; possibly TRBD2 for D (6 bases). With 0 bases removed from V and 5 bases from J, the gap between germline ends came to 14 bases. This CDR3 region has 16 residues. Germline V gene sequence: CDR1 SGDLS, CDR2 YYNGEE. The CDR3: CASSVAFRGGTGELFF. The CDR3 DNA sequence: TGTGCCAGCAGCGTAGCTTTCCGCGGAGGGACCGGGGAGCTGTTTTTT.

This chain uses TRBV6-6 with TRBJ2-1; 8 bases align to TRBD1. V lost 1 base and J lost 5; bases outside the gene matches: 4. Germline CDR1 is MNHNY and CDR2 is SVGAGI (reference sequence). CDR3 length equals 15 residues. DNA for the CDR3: TGTGCCAGCAGTTACTACGGACAGGGCGACAATGAGCAGTTCTTC. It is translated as CASSYYGQGDNEQFF.

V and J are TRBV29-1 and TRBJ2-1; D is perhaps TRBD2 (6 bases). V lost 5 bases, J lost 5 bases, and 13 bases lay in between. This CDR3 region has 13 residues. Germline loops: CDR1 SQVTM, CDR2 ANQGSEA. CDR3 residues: CSVPGDTDNEQFF. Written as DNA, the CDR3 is TGCAGCGTTCCGGGGGATACCGACAATGAGCAGTTCTTC.

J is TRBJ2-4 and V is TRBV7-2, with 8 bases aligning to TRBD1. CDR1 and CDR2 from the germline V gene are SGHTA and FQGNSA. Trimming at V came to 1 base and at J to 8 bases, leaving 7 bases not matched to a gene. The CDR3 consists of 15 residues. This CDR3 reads CASSLGSQGGDIQYF. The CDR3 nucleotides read TGTGCCAGCAGCTTAGGATCACAGGGGGGTGACATTCAGTACTTC.

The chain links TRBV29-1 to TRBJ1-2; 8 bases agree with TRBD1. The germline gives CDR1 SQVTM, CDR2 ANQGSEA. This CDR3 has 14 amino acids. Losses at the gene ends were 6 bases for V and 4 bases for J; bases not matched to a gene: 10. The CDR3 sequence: CSVQRQGYSYGYTF. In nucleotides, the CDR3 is TGCAGCGTCCAAAGACAGGGGTATTCCTATGGCTACACCTTC.

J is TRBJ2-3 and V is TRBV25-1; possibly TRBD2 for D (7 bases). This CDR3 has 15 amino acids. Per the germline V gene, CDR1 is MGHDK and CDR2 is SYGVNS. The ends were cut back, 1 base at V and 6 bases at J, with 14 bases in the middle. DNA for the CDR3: TGTGCCAGCAGTGAATCCGGGGGGCCGGATGATACGCAGTATTTT. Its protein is CASSESGGPDDTQYF.

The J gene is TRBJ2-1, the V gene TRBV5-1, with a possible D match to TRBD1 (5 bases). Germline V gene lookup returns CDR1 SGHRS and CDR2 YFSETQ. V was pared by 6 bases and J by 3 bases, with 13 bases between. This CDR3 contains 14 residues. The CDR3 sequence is CASTEQEGYNEQFF. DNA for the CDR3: TGCGCCAGCACAGAACAGGAAGGCTACAATGAGCAGTTCTTC.

DNA for the CDR3: TGCGCCAGCAGCATGACAGGGGCCTACGAGCAGTACTTC. Amino acids: CASSMTGAYEQYF. V is TRBV5-1 and J is TRBJ2-7; 8 bases are a match to TRBD1. CDR3 size: 13 residues. V was clipped by 4 bases and J by 2 bases; unmatched bases: 2. The germline V gene encodes CDR1 SGHRS and CDR2 YFSETQ.

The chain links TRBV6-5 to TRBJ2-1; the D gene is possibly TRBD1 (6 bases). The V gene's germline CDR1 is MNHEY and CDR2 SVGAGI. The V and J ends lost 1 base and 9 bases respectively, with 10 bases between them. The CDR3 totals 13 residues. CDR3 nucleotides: TGTGCCAGCAGTTACTTTCAGGACAGTGAGCAGTTCTTC. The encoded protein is CASSYFQDSEQFF.

The CDR3 spells CASSTLERRYF. The CDR3 region has the DNA TGTGCCAGCAGTACCCTAGAGCGAAGGTATTTT. V is TRBV6-5 and J is TRBJ2-3, with unresolved D. Germline V CDR1 and CDR2: MNHEY, SVGAGI. The CDR3 is 11 amino acids. Trimming removed 5 bases at V and 14 bases at J, with 14 bases between.

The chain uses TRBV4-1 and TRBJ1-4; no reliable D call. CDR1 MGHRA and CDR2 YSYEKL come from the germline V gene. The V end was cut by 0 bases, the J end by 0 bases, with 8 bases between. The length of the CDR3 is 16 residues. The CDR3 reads CASSQDSQATNEKLFF. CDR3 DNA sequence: TGCGCCAGCAGCCAAGATTCGCAGGCAACTAATGAAAAACTGTTTTTT.

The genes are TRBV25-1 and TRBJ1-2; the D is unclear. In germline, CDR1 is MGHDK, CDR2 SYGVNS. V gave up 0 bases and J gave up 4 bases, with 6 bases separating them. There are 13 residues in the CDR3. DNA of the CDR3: TGTGCCAGCAGTGAATATGGCAGCTATGGCTACACCTTC. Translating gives CASSEYGSYGYTF.

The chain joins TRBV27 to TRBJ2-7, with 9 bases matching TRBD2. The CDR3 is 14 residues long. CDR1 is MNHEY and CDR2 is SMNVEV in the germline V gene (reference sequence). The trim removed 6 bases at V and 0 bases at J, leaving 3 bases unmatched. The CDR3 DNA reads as TGTGCCAGCAGGCGGGGGGGTAGCTCCTACGAGCAGTACGTC. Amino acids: CASRRGGSSYEQYV.

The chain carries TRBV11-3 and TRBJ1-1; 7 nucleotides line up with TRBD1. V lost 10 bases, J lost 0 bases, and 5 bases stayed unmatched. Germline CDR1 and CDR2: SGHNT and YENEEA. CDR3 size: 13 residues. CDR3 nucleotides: TGTGCCACTTCGGACAGGCTGAACACTGAAGCTTTCTTT. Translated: CATSDRLNTEAFF. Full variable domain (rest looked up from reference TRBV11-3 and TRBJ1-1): EAGVVQSPRYKIIEKKQPVAFWCNPISGHNTLYWYLQNLGQGPELLIRYENEEAVDDSQLPKDRFSAERLKGVDSTLKIQPAELGDSAVYLCATSDRLNTEAFFGQGTRLTVV.

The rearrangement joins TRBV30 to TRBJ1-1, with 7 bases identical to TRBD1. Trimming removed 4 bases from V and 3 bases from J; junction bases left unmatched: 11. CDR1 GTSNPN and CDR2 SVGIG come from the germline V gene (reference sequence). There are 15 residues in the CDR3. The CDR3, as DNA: TGTGCCTGGATTTCCCCCGGGACAGTGGACACTGAAGCTTTCTTT. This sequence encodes CAWISPGTVDTEAFF. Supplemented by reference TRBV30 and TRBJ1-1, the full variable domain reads SQTIHQWPATLVQPVGSPLSLECTVEGTSNPNLYWYRQAAGRGLQLLFYSVGIGQISSEVPQNLSASRPQDRQFILSSKKLLLSDSGFYLCAWISPGTVDTEAFFGQGTRLTVV.

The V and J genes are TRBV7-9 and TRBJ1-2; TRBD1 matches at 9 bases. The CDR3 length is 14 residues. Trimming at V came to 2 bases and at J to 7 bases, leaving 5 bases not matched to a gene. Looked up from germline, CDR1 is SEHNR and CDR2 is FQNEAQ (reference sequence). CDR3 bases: TGTGCCAGCAGCTTACCGGGACAGGGAATTGGCTACACCTTC. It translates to CASSLPGQGIGYTF.

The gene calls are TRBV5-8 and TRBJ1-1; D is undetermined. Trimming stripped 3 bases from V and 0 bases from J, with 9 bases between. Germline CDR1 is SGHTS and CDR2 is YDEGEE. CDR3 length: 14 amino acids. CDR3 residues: CASSSALLNTEAFF. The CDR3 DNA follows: TGTGCCAGCAGCTCCGCCCTACTGAACACTGAAGCTTTCTTT. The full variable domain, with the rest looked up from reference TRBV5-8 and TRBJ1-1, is EAGVTQSPTHLIKTRGQQATLRCSPISGHTSVYWYQQALGLGLQFLLWYDEGEERNRGNFPPRFSGRQFPNYSSELNVNALELEDSALYLCASSSALLNTEAFFGQGTRLTVV.

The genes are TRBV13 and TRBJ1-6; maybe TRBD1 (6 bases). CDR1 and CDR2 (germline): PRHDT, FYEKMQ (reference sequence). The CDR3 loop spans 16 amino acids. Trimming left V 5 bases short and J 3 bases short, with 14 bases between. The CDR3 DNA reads TGTGCCAGCAGCCCGAGGGGGACACTCTATAATTCACCCCTCCACTTT. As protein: CASSPRGTLYNSPLHF.

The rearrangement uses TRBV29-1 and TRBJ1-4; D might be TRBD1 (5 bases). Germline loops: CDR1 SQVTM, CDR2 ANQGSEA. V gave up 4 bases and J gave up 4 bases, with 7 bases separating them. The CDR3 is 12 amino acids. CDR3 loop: CSVAGFNEKLFF. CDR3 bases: TGCAGCGTTGCAGGGTTTAATGAAAAACTGTTTTTT.

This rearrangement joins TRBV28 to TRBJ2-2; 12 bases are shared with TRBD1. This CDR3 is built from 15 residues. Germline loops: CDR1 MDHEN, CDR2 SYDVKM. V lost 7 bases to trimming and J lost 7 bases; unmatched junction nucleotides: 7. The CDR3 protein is CASIDGTGGHGELFF. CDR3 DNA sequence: TGTGCCAGCATAGACGGGACAGGGGGCCACGGGGAGCTGTTTTTT. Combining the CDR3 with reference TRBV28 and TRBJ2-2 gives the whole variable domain DVKVTQSSRYLVKRTGEKVFLECVQDMDHENMFWYRQDPGLGLRLIYFSYDVKMKEKGDIPEGYSVSREKKERFSLILESASTNQTSMYLCASIDGTGGHGELFFGEGSRLTVL.

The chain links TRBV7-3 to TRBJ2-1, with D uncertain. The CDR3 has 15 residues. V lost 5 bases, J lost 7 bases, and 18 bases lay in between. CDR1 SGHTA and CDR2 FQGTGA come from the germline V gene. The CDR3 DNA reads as TGTGCCAGCAGCCAAACGCGTTTAAGAGCGAATGAGCAGTTCTTC. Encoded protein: CASSQTRLRANEQFF.

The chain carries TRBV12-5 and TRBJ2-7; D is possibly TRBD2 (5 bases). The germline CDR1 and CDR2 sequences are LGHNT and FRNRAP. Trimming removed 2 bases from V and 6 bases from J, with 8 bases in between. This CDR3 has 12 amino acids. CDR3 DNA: TGTGCTAGTGGTTTGATCCGGGGCGAGCAGTACTTC. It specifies CASGLIRGEQYF. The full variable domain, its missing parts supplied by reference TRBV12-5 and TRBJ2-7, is DARVTQTPRHKVTEMGQEVTMRCQPILGHNTVFWYRQTMMQGLELLAYFRNRAPLDDSGMPKDRFSAEMPDATLATLKIQPSEPRDSAVYFCASGLIRGEQYFGPGTRLTVT.

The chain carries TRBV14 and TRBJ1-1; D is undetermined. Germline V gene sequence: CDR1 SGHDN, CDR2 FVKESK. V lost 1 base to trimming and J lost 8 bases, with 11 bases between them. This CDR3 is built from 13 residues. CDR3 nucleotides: TGTGCCAGCAGCCAAGCCGCGAAAACCGAAGCTTTCTTT. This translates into CASSQAAKTEAFF. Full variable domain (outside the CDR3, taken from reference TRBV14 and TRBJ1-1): EAGVTQFPSHSVIEKGQTVTLRCDPISGHDNLYWYRRVMGKEIKFLLHFVKESKQDESGMPNNRFLAERTGGTYSTLKVQPAELEDSGVYFCASSQAAKTEAFFGQGTRLTVV.

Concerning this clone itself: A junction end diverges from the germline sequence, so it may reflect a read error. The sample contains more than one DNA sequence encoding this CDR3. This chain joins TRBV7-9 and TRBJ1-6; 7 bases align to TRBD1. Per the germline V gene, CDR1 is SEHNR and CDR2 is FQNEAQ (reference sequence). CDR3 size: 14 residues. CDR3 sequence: CASSDDRVYSPLHF. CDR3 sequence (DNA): TGTGCCAGCAGCGATGACAGGGTCTATTCACCCCTACACTTT.

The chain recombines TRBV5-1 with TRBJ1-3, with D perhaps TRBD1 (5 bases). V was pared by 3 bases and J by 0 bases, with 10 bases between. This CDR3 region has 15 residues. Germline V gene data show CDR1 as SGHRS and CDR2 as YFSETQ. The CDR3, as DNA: TGCGCCAGCAGCTCCGATGGGGCCTCTGGAAACACCATATATTTT. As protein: CASSSDGASGNTIYF.